This T cell receptor (beta chain) is drawn from a study of T cell repertoires in cytomegalovirus infection. Turning to the study itself: TCR beta signatures that were public indicated CMV infection and matching HLA type. Study outcomes and limitations: Ex vivo responses were dominated by HLA-C-restricted CMV-specific TCR beta clonotypes. Frequencies of public TCR beta families were cumulated, and this identified carriers of CMV plus the relevant HLA.

CDR1 is MGHRA, CDR2 YSYEKL, per germline. Trimming took 2 bases from V and 5 from J, leaving 11 bases between them. There are 14 residues in the CDR3. With regard to this clonotype: Its target is not known.

TCRdb called the reads again in MiXCR, with one record for every CDR3 protein. The sample lists hundreds of thousands of distinct CDR3 sequences, 35% seen once, with roughly 2.8% in the top ten. The TCR originated in a human donor in good health (CMV status not recorded). Some clones in this sample may be carry-over from other donors' samples. V usage is TRBV4-1 and J usage is TRBJ2-3, with unresolved D. Source material: PBMCs. In DNA, the CDR3 is TGCGCCAGCAGCCAATTCCCCCAGAAAGATACGCAGTATTTT. This translates into CASSQFPQKDTQYF.